This TCR beta chain was found in a study of graft-versus-host responses after intestinal transplantation. Overall study results and limits: GvH clones occurred in recipient marrow; some first appeared in ileum or blood.

TCRdb's table, derived via immunoSEQ multiplex PCR, lists solely in-frame clones and lacks some. The data hold fewer than 110,000 clones, with 87% observed a single time. About this clone itself: What it recognizes is unknown.

This TCR was sampled from a human donor who was the organ donor for an intestinal transplant. Sequenced material: unstimulated CD4+ T cells sorted from spleen or lymph node cells, taken before transplant.

The chain's CDR3 is CASSARGRGTEAFF. The CDR3 DNA sequence: TGTGCCAGCAGCGCCAGGGGGCGAGGAACTGAAGCTTTCTTT. The chain combines TRBV7-2 with TRBJ1-1; TRBD1 matches 8 bases. The trim removed 5 bases at V and 5 bases at J, leaving 7 bases unmatched. The CDR3 is 14 amino acids. Per the germline V gene, CDR1 is SGHTA and CDR2 is FQGNSA.